One TCR beta chain is described in this entry. Antigen: not known. A junction end diverges from the germline sequence, so it may reflect a read error. Genes and germline are mouse. The read stops 1 residue short of the end of the CDR3; the missing end is completed from the germline J gene. Clones were sequenced by immunoSEQ multiplex PCR, and TCRdb holds only the in-frame ones, with some missing. The sample has 2,800 or so clones; less than 55% are singletons. This sample stems from a study of tissue T cells after allogeneic stem cell transplantation. CDR1 SGHDT and CDR2 FRDEAV come from the germline V gene. This CDR3 region has 13 residues. Study-wide results and caveats: Only a limited share of tissue TCRs appeared in blood or spleen.

Time point noted: mouse harvest day 14 after allogeneic transplant. Mouse grafts combined 10^7 T-cell-depleted bone marrow cells with 10^6 splenic CD5+ T cells. Mice had MHC-mismatched B6 into BALB/c GVHD, sampled day 7 or 14. The rearrangement uses TRBV14 and TRBJ2-7, with 7 nucleotides matching TRBD1. The sequence derives from a female BALB/c mouse given C57BL/6 T cells with graft-versus-host disease after an allogeneic hematopoietic cell transplant. Input material: lymph node tissue. The CDR3 reads CPSSPRTGHEQYF. The DNA read from the CDR3 is TGTCCCAGCAGCCCCCGGACAGGCCATGAACAGTAC.